The rows below give T cell receptor beta chains drawn from one sample of a study of regulatory T cells in long-lasting Graves disease. MiXCR was run by TCRdb on the multiplex PCR reads, yielding one entry per CDR3 protein. The sample yields some 220,000 distinct CDR3 sequences, around a fifth seen once. Another study also made use of these data, one on T cells in Graves' hyperthyroidism and ophthalmopathy.

Sequencing was performed on peripheral blood mononuclear cells (PBMCs), taken at new diagnosis, from a patient treated with antithyroid drugs. The origin of the receptors is a woman in her twenties or thirties with Graves disease. Both conserved end residues are part of each CDR3. Each record gives: clone size, V gene, J gene, D gene, CDR3 protein, CDR3 DNA. D genes are given only for firm matches. Clone size is stated in some rows and not others, as once, few, many or a class when expanded.

many	TRBV12-3/TRBV12-4	TRBJ1-6	NA	CASSLRGGDSPLHF	TGTGCCAGCAGTCTGCGCGGGGGGGATTCACCCCTCCACTTT
NA	TRBV6-2/TRBV6-3	TRBJ2-1	NA	CASSFFASHSTSGTGDGQFF	TGTGCCAGCAGTTTCTTCGCCTCTCATTCGACTAGCGGGACAGGGGATGGGCAGTTCTTC
many	TRBV27	TRBJ1-1	TRBD1	CASSLVGRGRTEAFF	TGTGCCAGCAGTTTAGTCGGCAGGGGGCGCACTGAAGCTTTCTTT
NA	TRBV2	TRBJ2-5	NA	CASREGRETQYF	TGTGCCAGCAGGGAGGGGAGAGAGACCCAGTACTTC
many	TRBV14	TRBJ2-3	TRBD1	CASSLRTGLRDTQYF	TGTGCCAGCAGCCTCCGGACAGGGCTAAGAGATACGCAGTATTTT
many	TRBV20-1	TRBJ2-1	TRBD2	CSARDLGLGGVYNEQFF	TGCAGTGCTAGAGATCTGGGACTAGGGGGGGTCTACAATGAGCAGTTCTTC
many	TRBV5-1	TRBJ1-1	NA	CASSPPGRSLMNTEAFF	TGTGCCAGCAGCCCCCCCGGAAGGAGCCTAATGAACACTGAAGCTTTCTTT
many	TRBV5-1	TRBJ2-7	NA	CASSSYNNAEQYF	TGCGCCAGCAGCTCGTATAACAACGCCGAGCAGTACTTC
many	TRBV18	TRBJ1-6	NA	CASSPRRTFNSPLHF	TGTGCCAGCTCACCAAGGAGAACCTTCAATTCACCCCTCCACTTT
many	TRBV9	TRBJ1-1	NA	CASSVQGNTEAFF	TGTGCCAGCAGCGTTCAAGGGAACACTGAAGCTTTCTTT
many	TRBV16	TRBJ1-2	NA	CASSQSTGYGYTF	TGTGCCAGCAGCCAATCGACAGGCTATGGCTACACCTTC
many	TRBV30	TRBJ2-5	NA	CAWSVNRNQETQYF	TGTGCCTGGAGTGTTAACAGGAACCAAGAGACCCAGTACTTC
many	TRBV20-1	TRBJ1-5	NA	CSARDPGGPNQPQHF	TGCAGTGCTAGAGACCCGGGGGGGCCCAATCAGCCCCAGCATTTT
many	TRBV28	TRBJ1-2	NA	CASSPPPGDGYTF	TGTGCCAGCAGCCCCCCGCCCGGGGATGGCTACACCTTC
NA	TRBV11-2	TRBJ1-4	NA	CASSPWQGSATNEKLFF	TGTGCCAGCAGCCCCTGGCAGGGATCTGCAACTAATGAAAAACTGTTTTTT
many	TRBV28	TRBJ2-7	TRBD1	CASSLGGTGSYEQYF	TGTGCCAGCAGTTTAGGCGGGACAGGGTCCTACGAGCAGTACTTC
NA	TRBV19	TRBJ2-7	NA	CASSIVGTHGYEQYF	TGTGCCAGTAGTATAGTCGGGACCCACGGGTACGAGCAGTACTTC
many	TRBV20-1	TRBJ2-1	TRBD2	CSAWIGTSGGASYNEQFF	TGCAGTGCATGGATCGGGACTAGCGGGGGGGCCTCCTACAATGAGCAGTTCTTC
many	TRBV2	TRBJ2-3	TRBD2	CASSDPTSGRGTDTQYF	TGTGCCAGCAGTGATCCGACTAGCGGGAGGGGCACAGATACGCAGTATTTT
NA	TRBV4-1	TRBJ1-2	TRBD1	CASSQTGTGQPYGYTF	TGCGCCAGCAGCCAGACAGGTACGGGACAGCCCTATGGCTACACCTTC
many	TRBV30	TRBJ2-7	NA	CAWTAANSYEQYF	TGTGCCTGGACAGCGGCCAACTCCTACGAGCAGTACTTC
many	TRBV5-1	TRBJ1-2	NA	CASSLVSRDGYTF	TGCGCCAGCAGCTTGGTTAGCCGGGATGGCTACACCTTC
many	TRBV28	TRBJ2-6	TRBD1	CASSNGQGFSGANVLTF	TGTGCCAGCAGTAATGGACAGGGGTTCTCCGGGGCCAACGTCCTGACTTTC
NA	TRBV11-2	TRBJ1-1	TRBD1	CASSPGQGVAEAFF	TGTGCCAGCAGCCCGGGACAGGGAGTCGCTGAAGCTTTCTTT
many	TRBV30	TRBJ2-6	TRBD2	CAWSHGLAGPGANVLTF	TGTGCCTGGAGTCACGGCCTAGCGGGACCTGGGGCCAACGTCCTGACTTTC
many	TRBV19	TRBJ2-5	TRBD1	CASSPQGFQETQYF	TGTGCCAGTAGTCCACAGGGGTTCCAAGAGACCCAGTACTTC
many	TRBV28	TRBJ2-1	TRBD1	CASSLEWDSSYNEQFF	TGTGCCAGCAGTTTGGAGTGGGACAGCTCCTACAATGAGCAGTTCTTC
many	TRBV19	TRBJ1-4	TRBD1	CATREQGASEKLFF	TGTGCCACCCGCGAACAGGGGGCAAGTGAAAAACTGTTTTTT
many	TRBV14	TRBJ1-1	NA	CASSQDWNSRTMNTEAFF	TGTGCCAGCAGCCAAGATTGGAACAGCAGAACTATGAACACTGAAGCTTTCTTT
many	TRBV27	TRBJ2-7	TRBD1	CARRDRRYEQYF	TGTGCCAGGAGGGACAGGAGATACGAGCAGTACTTC
many	TRBV5-5	TRBJ1-4	NA	CASSSGQINEKLFF	TGCGCCAGCAGCAGTGGGCAGATTAATGAAAAACTGTTTTTT
NA	TRBV20-1	TRBJ2-7	NA	CSADAGAYEQYF	TGCAGTGCCGACGCTGGGGCCTACGAGCAGTACTTC
many	TRBV6-2/TRBV6-3	TRBJ2-1	NA	CASKDRHNEQFF	TGTGCCAGCAAGGACAGACACAATGAGCAGTTCTTC
few	TRBV13	TRBJ2-5	TRBD1	CASSYGQALQETQYF	TGTGCCAGCAGCTACGGACAGGCTCTCCAAGAGACCCAGTACTTC
many	TRBV7-8	TRBJ2-2	TRBD2	CASSGSAGANTGELFF	TGTGCCAGCAGCGGGTCAGCGGGGGCGAACACCGGGGAGCTGTTTTTT
many	TRBV20-1	TRBJ2-3	NA	CSATPLSTDTQYF	TGCAGTGCCACTCCTCTTAGCACAGATACGCAGTATTTT
many	TRBV30	TRBJ2-1	TRBD2	CAWSPGGNEQFF	TGTGCCTGGAGCCCCGGGGGGAATGAGCAGTTCTTC
many	TRBV3-1	TRBJ2-5	NA	CASSFDYQETQYF	TGTGCCAGCAGTTTCGACTACCAAGAGACCCAGTACTTC
many	TRBV2	TRBJ1-3	NA	CASSEFLGLSSGNTIYF	TGTGCCAGCAGTGAATTTCTCGGACTTAGCTCTGGAAACACCATATATTTT
NA	TRBV2	TRBJ1-3	NA	CASSIGPGNTIYF	TGTGCCAGCAGTATTGGGCCAGGAAACACCATATATTTT
many	TRBV28	TRBJ2-1	NA	CATLPQGPYNEQFF	TGTGCCACCCTCCCACAGGGTCCCTACAATGAGCAGTTCTTC
many	TRBV12-3/TRBV12-4	TRBJ2-3	NA	CASRSRGYASTDTQYF	TGTGCCAGCAGGTCCCGGGGATACGCTAGCACAGATACGCAGTATTTT
many	TRBV27	TRBJ2-7	TRBD1	CASSLFPGQPSYEQYF	TGTGCCAGCAGTTTATTCCCGGGACAGCCCTCCTACGAGCAGTACTTC
many	TRBV7-9	TRBJ2-5	NA	CASSLGRVETQYF	TGTGCCAGCAGCTTAGGCAGGGTGGAGACCCAGTACTTC
NA	TRBV14	TRBJ2-5	NA	CASSPMGYQETQYF	TGTGCCAGCAGCCCGATGGGGTACCAAGAGACCCAGTACTTC
NA	TRBV6-5	TRBJ1-1	NA	CASSYSGGMNTEAFF	TGTGCCAGCAGTTACTCGGGGGGGATGAACACTGAAGCTTTCTTT
once	TRBV2	TRBJ2-7	NA	CATKGGPPYEQYF	TGTGCCACCAAGGGGGGGCCCCCCTACGAGCAGTACTTC
many	TRBV10-2	TRBJ1-1	NA	CASRVPTPTNTEAFF	TGCGCCAGCAGGGTTCCCACACCGACGAACACTGAAGCTTTCTTT
many	TRBV30	TRBJ2-3	NA	CAWRVTDTQYF	TGTGCCTGGAGGGTCACAGATACGCAGTATTTT
NA	TRBV7-6	TRBJ2-5	TRBD2	CASSLAWTSQETQYF	TGTGCCAGCAGCTTAGCGTGGACTAGTCAAGAGACCCAGTACTTC
many	TRBV5-4	TRBJ1-1	NA	CASSSWGGGTEAFF	TGTGCCAGCAGCTCGTGGGGGGGTGGCACTGAAGCTTTCTTT
NA	TRBV11-3	TRBJ2-1	NA	CASSLDLTLITRSYNEQSF	TGTGCCAGCAGCTTAGATTTAACGTTGATTACCCGCTCCTACAATGAGCAGTCCTTC
many	TRBV28	TRBJ1-2	NA	CASSLNRLHGYTF	TGTGCCAGCAGTTTGAACAGGCTCCATGGCTACACCTTC
many	TRBV18	TRBJ1-4	NA	CASSPPNRAEEKLFF	TGTGCCAGCTCACCACCGAACAGGGCCGAGGAAAAACTGTTTTTT
many	TRBV9	TRBJ2-3	NA	CASSPRGASSDTQYF	TGTGCCAGCAGCCCCAGGGGGGCTTCCTCCGATACGCAGTATTTT
NA	TRBV6-1	TRBJ1-6	TRBD1	CASSDGGGQGHSPPHF	TGTGCCAGCAGTGATGGGGGGGGACAGGGGCATTCCCCCCCCCACTTT
many	TRBV30	TRBJ2-1	TRBD2	CAWSGSGSTPLVYNEQFF	TGTGCCTGGAGTGGGAGCGGGAGTACCCCCCTCGTCTACAATGAGCAGTTCTTC
NA	TRBV5-1	TRBJ2-1	TRBD1	CASGTGDNNEQFF	TGCGCCAGCGGGACAGGGGACAACAATGAGCAGTTCTTC
many	TRBV5-6	TRBJ1-2	NA	CASSLGGIGYGYTF	TGTGCCAGCAGCTTGGGGGGAATCGGCTATGGCTACACCTTC